This note documents a single T cell receptor (beta chain) sequence. Its antigen remains unidentified. The data were taken from a study of cytomegalovirus exposure and HLA in healthy donors. The CDR3 length is 16 residues. The ends lost 0 bases at V and 6 bases at J; junction bases unmatched: 7. Germline CDR1 reads LGHNA; CDR2 reads YSLEER. Study findings and constraints: Reported results showed that the classifier diagnosed cytomegalovirus status with high specificity and sensitivity. The study put under 200 TCR beta chains on its list as cytomegalovirus-associated.

Primers: 60 Vbeta forward and 13 Jbeta reverse. Repertoires were generated with immunoSEQ multiplex PCR, while TCRdb's copy carries only in-frame clones and drops some. The profile shows over 150,000 clones, around 74% of them singletons. The chain links TRBV4-3 to TRBJ2-3; 9 nucleotides match TRBD1. Sequenced: PBMCs. The clonotype originates from a male donor in good health and CMV-seronegative. The CDR3, as DNA: TGCGCCAGCAGCCAAGACTGGGCACAGGGGGCGGATACGCAGTATTTT. The encoded protein is CASSQDWAQGADTQYF.